This TCR beta chain was sequenced for a study of regulatory T cells in long-lasting Graves disease. Sample time point: newly diagnosed GD, antithyroid drugs for less than 3 months. Making the TCR library involved RNA that had been extracted from PBMCs. V dropped 3 bases and J dropped 2 bases, with 17 bases sitting between them. The CDR3 spans 16 residues. Germline V CDR1 and CDR2: LNHDA, SQIVND (reference sequence). CDR3 regions were amplified by Arm-PCR using iRepertoire HTBI primers to build TCR beta libraries. TCRdb called the multiplex PCR reads again in MiXCR, with one record for every CDR3 protein. There are approximately 300,000 distinct CDR3 sequences in the sample; 18% occur only once, and 35% to 45% lies in the top ten. This clonotype was counted many times.

The origin of this receptor is a female donor with Graves disease. This material consisted of peripheral blood mononuclear cells (PBMCs), taken at new diagnosis, from a patient treated with antithyroid drugs. The J gene is TRBJ2-7, the V gene TRBV19; perhaps TRBD1 as D (6 bases). The CDR3 region is CASSIPQGSGTYEQYF. The CDR3 region has the DNA TGTGCCAGTAGTATCCCGCAGGGGTCAGGGACCTACGAGCAGTACTTC. Combining the CDR3 with reference TRBV19 and TRBJ2-7 gives the whole variable domain DGGITQSPKYLFRKEGQNVTLSCEQNLNHDAMYWYRQDPGQGLRLIYYSQIVNDFQKGDIAEGYSVSREKKESFPLTVTSAQKNPTAFYLCASSIPQGSGTYEQYFGPGTRLTVT.